Listed here is a single T cell receptor beta chain. Sequenced by immunoSEQ multiplex PCR; TCRdb stores in-frame clones only, minus some. The sample lists 350,000 to 450,000 clones, 85% to 90% occurring once. Trimming shortened V by 0 bases and J by 0 bases, and 9 bases separated the two germline ends. CDR3 size: 15 residues. CDR1 is SGHKS, CDR2 YYEKEE, per germline (reference sequence). This entry comes from a study of blood T cell repertoires in COVID-19. Looking at the study overall: Acute and convalescent COVID-19 samples came from the United States, Italy and Spain. T cells, B-cell-depleted T cells, or PBMCs provided the cDNA or gDNA that served as material.

The source of this sequence is a human donor in a cohort sampled during active COVID-19. The sample taken for sequencing was peripheral blood. This rearrangement joins TRBV5-5 to TRBJ1-2; D not resolved. CDR3 in DNA: TGTGCCAGCAGCTTGGAAGGACTGACTAACTATGGCTACACCTTC. Protein sequence: CASSLEGLTNYGYTF.